The rows below give T cell receptor beta chains drawn from one sample of a study of blood T cell repertoires in COVID-19. Only in-frame clones appear in the TCRdb table, and some are missing; sequencing was by immunoSEQ multiplex PCR. The sample consists of roughly 43,000 clones, 70% to 90% of them appearing once. Sequencing input: peripheral blood. Receptor source: a man aged 60-69 years with active COVID-19. CDR3s include the opening cysteine and the closing phenylalanine or tryptophan. D genes are given only for firm matches. Where a row states a size, it is once, few, many or the class of an expanded clone; other rows omit it.

clone size: .
D gene: TRBD1
V gene: TRBV11-3
J gene: TRBJ2-2
CDR3 DNA: TGTGCCAGCAGCTTAGATCCCTCCCAGGGGGCGACCGGGGAGCTGTTTTTT
CDR3 protein: CASSLDPSQGATGELFF

clone size: .
D gene: .
V gene: TRBV19
J gene: TRBJ2-4
CDR3 DNA: TGTGCCAGTAGTACCCCGGACCAGGGGAACATTCAGTACTTC
CDR3 protein: CASSTPDQGNIQYF

clone size: .
D gene: .
V gene: TRBV28
J gene: TRBJ1-4
CDR3 DNA: TGTGCCAGCAGTTTATACAGGGAAGCGAATGAAAAACTGTTTTTT
CDR3 protein: CASSLYREANEKLFF

clone size: .
D gene: TRBD2
V gene: TRBV20-1
J gene: TRBJ2-1
CDR3 DNA: TGCAGTGCTAGTCAGTTCCTAGCGGGAAAATACAATGAGCAGTTCTTC
CDR3 protein: CSASQFLAGKYNEQFF

clone size: .
D gene: TRBD2
V gene: TRBV7-9
J gene: TRBJ2-3
CDR3 DNA: TGTGCCAGCAGCTTAGCAGCCCTAGCGGGAAGCACAGATACGCAGTATTTT
CDR3 protein: CASSLAALAGSTDTQYF

clone size: .
D gene: TRBD1
V gene: TRBV19
J gene: TRBJ1-1
CDR3 DNA: TGTGCCAGTAGCCAAAGACCGGGACAGGGTAGCACTGAAGCTTTCTTT
CDR3 protein: CASSQRPGQGSTEAFF

clone size: .
D gene: .
V gene: TRBV19
J gene: TRBJ1-1
CDR3 DNA: TGTGCCAGTAGTCCCTGGAGGGGTCTGAACACTGAAGCTTTCTTT
CDR3 protein: CASSPWRGLNTEAFF

clone size: .
D gene: .
V gene: TRBV18
J gene: TRBJ1-5
CDR3 DNA: TGTGCCAGCTCACAAGGAGTTAGCAATCAGCCCCAGCATTTT
CDR3 protein: CASSQGVSNQPQHF

clone size: .
D gene: TRBD2
V gene: TRBV28
J gene: TRBJ2-7
CDR3 DNA: TGTGCCAGCAGTCAGGGGCTAGCGGGGTTCTACGAGCAGTACTTC
CDR3 protein: CASSQGLAGFYEQYF

clone size: few
D gene: .
V gene: TRBV7-2
J gene: TRBJ1-1
CDR3 DNA: TGTGCCAGCAGCCAGATGAACACTGAAGCTTTCTTT
CDR3 protein: CASSQMNTEAFF

clone size: .
D gene: TRBD2
V gene: TRBV7-3
J gene: TRBJ2-2
CDR3 DNA: TGTGCCAGCAGTTCTACTAGCGGGATCACCGGGGAGCTGTTTTTT
CDR3 protein: CASSSTSGITGELFF

clone size: .
D gene: .
V gene: TRBV10-3
J gene: TRBJ1-6
CDR3 DNA: TGTGCCATCACTTCCGGGGTTGAATCACCCCTCCACTTT
CDR3 protein: CAITSGVESPLHF

clone size: .
D gene: TRBD2
V gene: TRBV2
J gene: TRBJ2-3
CDR3 DNA: TGTGCCAGCAGTCCACTAGCGGGAGAAGGGACAGATACGCAGTATTTT
CDR3 protein: CASSPLAGEGTDTQYF

clone size: .
D gene: .
V gene: TRBV28
J gene: TRBJ1-6
CDR3 DNA: TGTGCCAGCAGTTTAGGAATGGGGCAGAATTCACCCCTCCACTTT
CDR3 protein: CASSLGMGQNSPLHF

clone size: .
D gene: .
V gene: TRBV6-6
J gene: TRBJ1-1
CDR3 DNA: TGTGCCAGCAGTTACTCGAGGAAGAATGAAGCTTTCTTT
CDR3 protein: CASSYSRKNEAFF

clone size: .
D gene: TRBD2
V gene: TRBV6-6
J gene: TRBJ2-2
CDR3 DNA: TGTGCCAGCAGCCGACCACCACTAGCGGGAGTGAACACCGGGGAGCTGTTTTTT
CDR3 protein: CASSRPPLAGVNTGELFF

clone size: .
D gene: .
V gene: TRBV19
J gene: TRBJ2-3
CDR3 DNA: TGTGCCAGTAGTATCACAGGATTGGTGGATACGCAGTATTTT
CDR3 protein: CASSITGLVDTQYF

clone size: .
D gene: .
V gene: TRBV7-9
J gene: TRBJ2-1
CDR3 DNA: TGTGCCAGCAGCTTTAGTTTCGGCGCGGGCAATGAGCAGTTCTTC
CDR3 protein: CASSFSFGAGNEQFF

clone size: .
D gene: .
V gene: TRBV7-3
J gene: TRBJ2-1
CDR3 DNA: TGTGCCAGCAGCGTCAACAGGGATGAGCAGTTCTTC
CDR3 protein: CASSVNRDEQFF

clone size: .
D gene: .
V gene: TRBV6-1
J gene: TRBJ2-2
CDR3 DNA: TGTGCCAGCAGTGAAGTAGAGGTTCTCCCCCCCACCGGGGAGCTGTTTTTT
CDR3 protein: CASSEVEVLPPTGELFF

clone size: few
D gene: .
V gene: TRBV7-7
J gene: TRBJ2-5
CDR3 DNA: TGTGCCAGCAGCGCCGACTCATCAGGGGAGACCCAGTACTTC
CDR3 protein: CASSADSSGETQYF

clone size: .
D gene: .
V gene: TRBV11-2
J gene: TRBJ2-1
CDR3 DNA: TGTGCCAGCAGCGCTAGCCTGGCGAATGAGCAGTTCTTC
CDR3 protein: CASSASLANEQFF

clone size: .
D gene: TRBD2
V gene: TRBV7-3
J gene: TRBJ2-1
CDR3 DNA: TGTGCCAGCAGCTTAACGGCGGGAGGGCTAGGTGAGCAGTTCTTC
CDR3 protein: CASSLTAGGLGEQFF

clone size: once
D gene: .
V gene: TRBV6-1
J gene: TRBJ2-5
CDR3 DNA: TGTGCCAGCAGAGCGGGCCAAGAGACCCAGTACTTC
CDR3 protein: CASRAGQETQYF

clone size: once
D gene: TRBD1
V gene: TRBV10-2
J gene: TRBJ1-6
CDR3 DNA: TGCGCCAGCAATGGACAGGGAGGTTCACCCCTCCACTTT
CDR3 protein: CASNGQGGSPLHF